Detailed here is one T cell receptor beta chain. The antigen remains unidentified. This sample was taken from a study of T cells after yellow fever vaccination. Study-wide points: Highly abundant clonotypes carried over from the bulk population could end up in FACS-sorted repertoires as contaminants. The study re-detected most primary-vaccination clones after the booster (96% CD4, just over 85% CD8).

MiXCR, applied by TCRdb to the 5' RACE reads, yields one record per CDR3 protein. The sample has 120,000 or so distinct CDR3 sequences, about 16% seen once. With 3 bases clipped from V and 3 bases from J, the junction kept 5 bases outside the gene matches. The CDR3 totals 14 residues. Germline-derived CDR1 and CDR2 are SQVTM and ANQGSEA. This TCR derives from a young man who received the YFV17D yellow fever vaccine. The chain combines TRBV29-1 with TRBJ2-1; 7 bases map to TRBD2. Material: CD8+ T cells sorted from PBMCs, obtained 5 days after the yellow fever booster vaccination. CDR3 residues: CSVDGGFGYNEQFF. As DNA, the CDR3 is TGCAGCGTTGACGGGGGGTTTGGCTACAATGAGCAGTTCTTC.